One sample yielded the 24 T cell receptor beta chains listed below, sequenced in a study of beta chain features in type 1 diabetes. As every portion of the isolated RNA was reverse transcribed, the sequencing read expressed TCRB transcripts. Clones were read by immunoSEQ multiplex PCR, and TCRdb kept only the in-frame ones, dropping some. The sample records tens of thousands of clones, around 60% being singletons. These receptors lack a known antigen. Overall study findings and caveats: All four CD4+ subsets of Type 1 diabetes patients contained TCRB CDR3s that were moderately but significantly shorter.

Specimen: stem cell memory CD4+ T cells from blood. These receptor sequences come from a woman between 25 and 40 years old with type 1 diabetes.

Written as DNA, the CDR3 is TGTGCCAGCTCACCACCGGTAGGAGGGTTGGGCTACGAGCAGTACTTC. Its translation: CASSPPVGGLGYEQYF. The chain carries TRBV18 and TRBJ2-7; tentatively, D is TRBD2 (6 bases). Germline CDR1 reads KGHSH; CDR2 reads LQKENI. CDR3 size: 16 residues. Trimming left V 0 bases short and J 3 bases short, with 15 bases between.

The chain carries TRBV7-3 and TRBJ2-5; a possible D gene is TRBD1 (5 bases). CDR1 is SGHTA and CDR2 is FQGTGA in the germline V gene. CDR3 length: 12 residues. V lost 11 bases, J lost 1 base, and 11 bases lay in between. The CDR3 loop is CAEGASQETQYF. CDR3 coding DNA: TGTGCCGAAGGGGCCAGCCAAGAGACCCAGTACTTC.

The V and J genes are TRBV6-5 and TRBJ2-3, with D tentatively TRBD2 (5 bases). Germline V gene data show CDR1 as MNHEY and CDR2 as SVGAGI. The CDR3 is 14 residues long. Between the trimmed V and J ends, which lost 2 bases and 4 bases, there was a span of 10 bases. Here the CDR3 reads CASSYRDPPDTQYF. CDR3 bases: TGTGCCAGCAGTTACCGGGATCCCCCAGATACGCAGTATTTT.

The chain has TRBV6-5 and TRBJ2-1; 7 nucleotides match TRBD1. Germline loops: CDR1 MNHEY, CDR2 SVGAGI. Trimming cost V 5 bases and J 3 bases; bases outside gene matches: 7. The CDR3 extends over 15 amino acids. The CDR3 sequence is CASSPGTDHYNEQFF. CDR3 nucleotides: TGTGCCAGCAGTCCCGGGACAGATCACTACAATGAGCAGTTCTTC.

V and J are TRBV29-1 and TRBJ2-7; TRBD1 is a possible D gene (6 bases). Germline-derived CDR1 and CDR2 are SQVTM and ANQGSEA. Trimming shortened V by 4 bases and J by 1 base, and 14 bases separated the two germline ends. This CDR3 comprises 14 residues. This CDR3 is CSVVRGSGSYEQYF. The CDR3 DNA reads as TGCAGCGTTGTAAGGGGGAGTGGTTCCTACGAGCAGTACTTC.

The rearrangement links TRBV29-1 to TRBJ1-2; weak D call: TRBD1 (6 bases). V was trimmed by 4 bases and J by 5 bases, leaving 8 bases between them. The germline gives CDR1 SQVTM, CDR2 ANQGSEA. This CDR3 contains 11 residues. CDR3 in amino acids: CSVADRYGYTF. The CDR3 DNA reads as TGCAGCGTTGCCGACAGGTATGGCTACACCTTC.

The chain employs TRBV5-1 and TRBJ2-7; 7 bases line up with TRBD1. The CDR3 length is 14 residues. The ends lost 3 bases at V and 2 bases at J; junction bases unmatched: 5. Looked up from germline, CDR1 is SGHRS and CDR2 is YFSETQ. The CDR3 spells CASSSGGHPYEQYF. CDR3 DNA: TGCGCCAGCAGCTCAGGGGGTCACCCCTACGAGCAGTACTTC.

This chain joins TRBV18 and TRBJ2-1; 9 bases agree with TRBD1. Per the germline V gene, CDR1 is KGHSH and CDR2 is LQKENI. The CDR3 loop spans 16 amino acids. V gave up 3 bases and J gave up 6 bases; unmatched junction bases: 9. The CDR3, as DNA: TGTGCCAGCTCACCGACCGGGACAGGGAACTTCAATGAGCAGTTCTTC. The encoded protein is CASSPTGTGNFNEQFF.

This clone appeared a single time. The genes are TRBV21-1 and TRBJ1-5; no check of the table's D call, TRBD1, against the DNA was made. TRBV21-1 is labeled a pseudogene. This CDR3 spans 17 amino acids. The CDR3 DNA reads TGTGCCAGCAGCAGTTCGCGCCCACAGGGGGCGAGTCAGCCCCAGCATTTT. Protein: CASSSSRPQGASQPQHF.

Here the CDR3 reads CASSPYGVYEQYF. The CDR3 DNA reads as TGTGCCAGCTCACCGTACGGGGTCTACGAGCAGTACTTC. The V and J genes are TRBV18 and TRBJ2-7; D is possibly TRBD2 (5 bases). Germline CDR1 reads KGHSH; CDR2 reads LQKENI. The V gene lost 3 bases and the J gene lost 3 bases, with 9 bases spanning the gap. The CDR3 is made up of 13 amino acids.

This chain uses TRBV6-1 with TRBJ2-7, with 11 bases aligning to TRBD2. This CDR3 has 15 residues. Germline CDR1 is MNHNS and CDR2 is SASEGT. The trim removed 4 bases at V and 3 bases at J, leaving 5 bases unmatched. CDR3 sequence: CASSATSGGIYEQYF. DNA of the CDR3: TGTGCCAGCAGTGCCACTAGCGGGGGTATCTACGAGCAGTACTTC.

The chain has TRBV19 and TRBJ2-7, with D possibly being TRBD1 (6 bases). With 3 bases removed from V and 0 bases from J, the gap between germline ends came to 18 bases. Germline CDR1 reads LNHDA; CDR2 reads SQIVND (reference sequence). The CDR3 length is 17 residues. Written as DNA, the CDR3 is TGTGCCAGTAGTATTCGTCCAGACAGGCCGAGCTCCTACGAGCAGTACTTC. Translating gives CASSIRPDRPSSYEQYF.

This clone came up a few times. V is TRBV2 and J is TRBJ2-1; the match to TRBD2 covers 11 bases. The CDR3 sequence is 15 residues long. Germline V gene sequence: CDR1 SNHLY, CDR2 FYNNEI. V lost 7 bases to trimming and J lost 0 bases; unmatched junction nucleotides: 2. CDR3 sequence (DNA): TGTGCCAGCACTAGCGGGAGGCGCTCCTACAATGAGCAGTTCTTC. Encoded protein: CASTSGRRSYNEQFF.

Concerning this clone: The same CDR3 also results from other DNA sequences found in this sample. The rearrangement joins TRBV19 to TRBJ2-2; TRBD1 matches at 7 bases. The CDR3 consists of 15 residues. Germline loops: CDR1 LNHDA, CDR2 SQIVND (reference sequence). V lost 9 bases, J lost 5 bases, and 12 bases stayed unmatched. CDR3 DNA: TGTGCCAGCAAAACCGGGACAGAGAATACCGGGGAGCTGTTTTTT. Translation: CASKTGTENTGELFF.

V gene TRBV28 combines with J gene TRBJ2-2; 10 bases align to TRBD2. The length of the CDR3 is 15 residues. The V gene's germline CDR1 is MDHEN and CDR2 SYDVKM. The V segment lost 6 bases and the J segment 0 bases; nucleotides outside the gene matches: 1. In DNA, the CDR3 is TGTGCCAGCAGGGGACTAGCGACGAACACCGGGGAGCTGTTTTTT. Protein product: CASRGLATNTGELFF.

This chain links TRBV9 with TRBJ2-3, with 10 bases lining up with TRBD2. There are 15 residues in the CDR3. Germline V CDR1 and CDR2: SGDLS, YYNGEE. V lost 6 bases to trimming and J lost 3 bases; unmatched junction nucleotides: 7. The CDR3 DNA reads as TGTGCCAGCACCCTAGCGGGAGCGGGGACAGATACGCAGTATTTT. As protein: CASTLAGAGTDTQYF.

This clone appeared a few times. The chain joins TRBV7-2 to TRBJ2-4, with 14 bases matching TRBD2. CDR3 length: 15 residues. The ends lost 5 bases at V and 6 bases at J; junction bases unmatched: 3. CDR1 is SGHTA and CDR2 is FQGNSA in the germline V gene. The DNA of the CDR3 is TGTGCCAGCAGCCGACTAGCGGGAGGGGGAAACATTCAGTACTTC. As protein: CASSRLAGGGNIQYF.

V and J are TRBV5-1 and TRBJ2-2; D may be TRBD1 (7 bases). With 7 bases removed from V and 4 bases from J, the gap between germline ends came to 17 bases. Germline V gene data show CDR1 as SGHRS and CDR2 as YFSETQ. This CDR3 contains 15 residues. In nucleotides, the CDR3 is TGCGCCAGCGGGGCGGGACAGTCTTCCACCGGGGAGCTGTTTTTT. The encoded protein is CASGAGQSSTGELFF. Together with reference TRBV5-1 and TRBJ2-2, the CDR3 gives the full variable domain: KAGVTQTPRYLIKTRGQQVTLSCSPISGHRSVSWYQQTPGQGLQFLFEYFSETQRNKGNFPGRFSGRQFSNSRSEMNVSTLELGDSALYLCASGAGQSSTGELFFGEGSRLTVL.

This clone appeared a few times. The chain carries TRBV19 and TRBJ2-2, with D maybe TRBD2 (5 bases). The CDR3 covers 14 residues. Trimming cost V 10 bases and J 0 bases, with 12 bases left between them. In germline, CDR1 is LNHDA, CDR2 SQIVND (reference sequence). As DNA, the CDR3 is TGTGCCATCGAACGGGGTCCGAACACCGGGGAGCTGTTTTTT. Translating gives CAIERGPNTGELFF.

The chain has TRBV7-2 and TRBJ2-1; D is possibly TRBD1 (6 bases). The CDR3 contains 15 residues. Trimming removed 0 bases at V and 3 bases at J, with 9 bases between. CDR1 is SGHTA and CDR2 is FQGNSA in the germline V gene. The DNA for the CDR3 is TGTGCCAGCAGCTTAGCGGGGGCAGTCTACAATGAGCAGTTCTTC. Its translation: CASSLAGAVYNEQFF.

This clone appeared a few times. The chain links TRBV29-1 to TRBJ2-3; 9 bases align to TRBD1. There are 16 residues in the CDR3. The trim removed 7 bases at V and 2 bases at J, leaving 13 bases unmatched. The germline V gene has CDR1 SQVTM and CDR2 ANQGSEA. The CDR3 DNA reads TGCAGCGCCAACAGGGGGCGACTACCCGACACAGATACGCAGTATTTT. Encoded protein: CSANRGRLPDTDTQYF.

This clone was picked up a small number of times. CDR3: CASSLSGTSGTQNEQFF. CDR3 bases: TGTGCCAGCAGCCTGTCCGGGACTAGCGGGACACAAAATGAGCAGTTCTTC. This chain links TRBV7-2 with TRBJ2-1; 13 bases line up with TRBD2. V trimming: 5 bases; J trimming: 7 bases; junction bases outside the gene matches: 11. The germline V gene has CDR1 SGHTA and CDR2 FQGNSA. This CDR3 region has 17 residues.

This chain uses TRBV11-3 with TRBJ2-2; possibly TRBD1 for D (5 bases). V lost 6 bases, J lost 4 bases, and 9 bases lay in between. There are 13 residues in the CDR3. In germline, CDR1 is SGHNT, CDR2 YENEEA. The CDR3 DNA follows: TGTGCCAGCAGTTTGCAGGGCACCGGGGAGCTGTTTTTT. It is translated as CASSLQGTGELFF.

V is TRBV19 and J is TRBJ1-1, with D perhaps TRBD1 (5 bases). The V gene's germline CDR1 is LNHDA and CDR2 SQIVND (reference sequence). The V end lost 7 bases, the J end lost 2 bases, and 14 bases lay between the germline ends. This CDR3 spans 14 amino acids. The CDR3 loop is CASTPDRRNTEAFF. The CDR3 coding sequence is TGTGCCAGTACTCCCGACAGAAGAAACACTGAAGCTTTCTTT.